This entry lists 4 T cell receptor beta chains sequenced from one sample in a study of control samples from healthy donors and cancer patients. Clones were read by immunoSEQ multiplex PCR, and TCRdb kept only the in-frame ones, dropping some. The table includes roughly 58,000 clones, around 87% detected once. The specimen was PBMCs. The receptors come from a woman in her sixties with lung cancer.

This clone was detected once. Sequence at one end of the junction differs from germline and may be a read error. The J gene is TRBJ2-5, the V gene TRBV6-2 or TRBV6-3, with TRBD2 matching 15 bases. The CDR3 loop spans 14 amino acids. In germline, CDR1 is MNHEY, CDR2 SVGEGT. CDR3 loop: CASSSGLAGGIVNF. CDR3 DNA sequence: TGTGCCAGCAGTTCGGGACTAGCGGGGGGAATAGTAAACTTC.

CDR3 sequence reads: CSGGQRGRTDTQYF. In DNA, the CDR3 is TGCAGCGGGGGGCAGCGGGGGCGCACAGATACGCAGTATTTT. J is TRBJ2-3 and V is TRBV29-1; 8 bases are shared with TRBD2. Germline assignment: CDR1 SQVTM and CDR2 ANQGSEA. The CDR3 consists of 14 residues. The J segment lost 1 base and the V segment lost 7 bases, leaving 7 bases of the junction unmatched.

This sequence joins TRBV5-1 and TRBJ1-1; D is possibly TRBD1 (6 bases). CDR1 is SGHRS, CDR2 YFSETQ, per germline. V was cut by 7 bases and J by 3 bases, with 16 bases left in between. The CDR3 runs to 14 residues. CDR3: CASGRGSQDTEAFF. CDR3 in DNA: TGCGCCAGCGGGAGGGGGTCCCAGGACACTGAAGCTTTCTTT. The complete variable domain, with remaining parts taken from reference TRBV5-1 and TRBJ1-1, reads KAGVTQTPRYLIKTRGQQVTLSCSPISGHRSVSWYQQTPGQGLQFLFEYFSETQRNKGNFPGRFSGRQFSNSRSEMNVSTLELGDSALYLCASGRGSQDTEAFFGQGTRLTVV.

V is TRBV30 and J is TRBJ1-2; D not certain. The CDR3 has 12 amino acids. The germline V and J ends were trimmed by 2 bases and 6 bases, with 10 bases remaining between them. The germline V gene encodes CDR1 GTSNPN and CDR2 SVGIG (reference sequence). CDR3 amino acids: CAWSISANGYTF. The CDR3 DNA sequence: TGTGCCTGGAGTATCTCAGCCAATGGCTACACCTTC.